The 13 T cell receptor beta chains listed next were all sequenced from one sample in a study of T cell responses to AZD1222 COVID-19 vaccine. The table came from immunoSEQ multiplex PCR; TCRdb's copy has only in-frame clones and leaves some out. The sample includes about 91,000 clones, approximately 90% of them seen just once. The source material was peripheral blood, sampled 28 days after the second AZD1222 dose. These receptors all come from an adult who received the AZD1222 COVID-19 vaccine.

The chain joins TRBV7-3 to TRBJ2-2; no clear D gene. CDR1 SGHTA and CDR2 FQGTGA come from the germline V gene. The CDR3 runs 14 residues. Deletions cut 5 bases from V and 0 bases from J, with 7 bases between. The CDR3 region is CASSLWANTGELFF. CDR3 DNA: TGTGCCAGCAGCCTTTGGGCGAACACCGGGGAGCTGTTTTTT.

This chain links TRBV28 with TRBJ1-2; possibly TRBD1 for D (5 bases). Germline loops: CDR1 MDHEN, CDR2 SYDVKM. The germline V and J ends were trimmed by 2 bases and 4 bases, with 11 bases remaining between them. CDR3 length equals 14 residues. This CDR3 reads CASSLRRVGYGYTF. In nucleotides, the CDR3 is TGTGCCAGCAGTTTACGCAGGGTGGGCTATGGCTACACCTTC.

The V and J genes are TRBV28 and TRBJ1-2, with 8 bases lining up with TRBD1. Germline values: CDR1 MDHEN, CDR2 SYDVKM. With 5 bases clipped from V and 4 bases from J, the junction kept 9 bases outside the gene matches. The CDR3 sequence is 15 residues long. The CDR3, as DNA: TGTGCCAGCAGTCCGTTAGGACAGGGAAGCTATGGCTACACCTTC. Translation: CASSPLGQGSYGYTF.

This clone has a single count. The V gene is TRBV18, the J gene TRBJ2-2; D remains ambiguous. CDR3 size: 14 residues. Trimming took off 3 bases at V and 3 bases at J, with 8 bases between the two ends. Germline-derived CDR1 and CDR2 are KGHSH and LQKENI. CDR3 bases: TGTGCCAGCTCACCTGCATGGGACACCGGGGAGCTGTTTTTT. It is translated as CASSPAWDTGELFF.

The rearrangement uses TRBV28 and TRBJ2-3; no clear D. The CDR3 has 11 amino acids. CDR1 and CDR2 (germline): MDHEN, SYDVKM. V was cut by 11 bases and J by 2 bases, with 8 bases left in between. The DNA for the CDR3 is TGTGCCCATAGCCTCACAGATACGCAGTATTTT. This translates into CAHSLTDTQYF.

The genes are TRBV4-3 and TRBJ1-3, with TRBD1 identical over 12 bases. Germline-derived CDR1 and CDR2 are LGHNA and YSLEER. CDR3 size: 18 residues. Trimming at V came to 3 bases and at J to 0 bases, leaving 6 bases not matched to a gene. The CDR3 here is CASSHHRDRGRSGNTIYF. The CDR3 region has the DNA TGCGCCAGCAGCCACCACCGGGACAGGGGGCGCTCTGGAAACACCATATATTTT.

CDR3 region: CASSLASGVSVNEQFF. The DNA for the CDR3 is TGTGCCAGCAGCTTAGCGAGCGGGGTGTCGGTCAATGAGCAGTTCTTC. The chain carries TRBV7-6 and TRBJ2-1; TRBD2 aligns across 7 bases. The CDR3 length is 16 residues. V lost 0 bases to trimming and J lost 6 bases; unmatched junction nucleotides: 8. From germline, CDR1 is SGHVS and CDR2 FNYEAQ. Based on the CDR3 plus reference TRBV7-6 and TRBJ2-1, the full variable domain is GAGVSQSPRYKVTKRGQDVALRCDPISGHVSLYWYRQALGQGPEFLTYFNYEAQQDKSGLPNDRFSAERPEGSISTLTIQRTEQRDSAMYRCASSLASGVSVNEQFFGPGTRLTVL.

The J gene is TRBJ2-1, the V gene TRBV9; 8 nucleotides agree with TRBD1. This CDR3 has 15 amino acids. Germline V CDR1 and CDR2: SGDLS, YYNGEE. V lost 0 bases to trimming and J lost 7 bases; unmatched junction nucleotides: 6. The CDR3, as DNA: TGTGCCAGCAGCGTAGTAAGGACAGGGTGGAATGAGCAGTTCTTC. This gives the protein CASSVVRTGWNEQFF.

The genes are TRBV11-2 and TRBJ1-6; maybe TRBD1 (6 bases). Trimming stripped 3 bases from V and 6 bases from J, with 9 bases between. Germline V gene data show CDR1 as SGHAT and CDR2 as FQNNGV. This CDR3 has 14 amino acids. The CDR3 reads CASSFFRGNSPLHF. The CDR3 region has the DNA TGTGCCAGCAGCTTTTTCAGGGGTAATTCACCCCTCCACTTT.

This rearrangement joins TRBV7-9 to TRBJ1-4; weak D call: TRBD1 (5 bases). The CDR3 extends over 15 amino acids. V lost 5 bases and J lost 7, with 17 bases in between. The germline gives CDR1 SEHNR, CDR2 FQNEAQ (reference sequence). Written as DNA, the CDR3 is TGTGCCAGCAGCCCAACCGGGACGGTGGGTGAAAAACTGTTTTTT. It is translated as CASSPTGTVGEKLFF.

The chain uses TRBV3-1 (or the pseudogene TRBV3-2) and TRBJ2-7; TRBD1 aligns across 8 bases. V was pared by 2 bases and J by 4 bases, with 7 bases of the junction left unmatched. The CDR3 spans 15 residues. In germline, CDR1 is LGHDT, CDR2 YNNKEL (reference sequence). CDR3 loop: CASSQMAGGWYEQYF. DNA of the CDR3: TGTGCCAGCAGCCAAATGGCAGGGGGCTGGTACGAGCAGTACTTC.

The chain couples TRBV19 to TRBJ1-4, with no clear D. Between the trimmed V and J ends, which lost 9 bases and 8 bases, there was a span of 25 bases. The CDR3 contains 16 residues. Germline CDR1 LNHDA, CDR2 SQIVND (reference sequence). The CDR3 sequence is CASAARGPVLGEKLFF. The CDR3 DNA follows: TGTGCCAGCGCAGCGAGAGGGCCTGTCTTAGGAGAAAAACTGTTTTTT.

This sequence joins TRBV29-1 and TRBJ2-1; D may correspond to TRBD1 or TRBD2 (6 bases each). The CDR3 is 13 residues long. Germline lookup yields CDR1 SQVTM and CDR2 ANQGSEA. The ends were cut back, 3 bases at V and 4 bases at J, with 10 bases in the middle. CDR3 sequence: CSVDGGPYNEQFF. The CDR3 DNA reads TGCAGCGTTGACGGGGGCCCGTACAATGAGCAGTTCTTC.